The T cell receptor beta chain described here comes from a study of T cells in Graves' hyperthyroidism and ophthalmopathy. RNA transcripts yielded amplified TCR beta CDR3 regions. The HTBI primer set drove a first-round RT-PCR of the TCR CDR3. One entry per CDR3 protein, called by TCRdb with MiXCR from the multiplex PCR reads. The sample consists of 700,000 to 850,000 distinct CDR3 sequences, over 35% of them appearing once. This CDR3 has 14 amino acids. CDR1 and CDR2 from the germline V gene are SQVTM and ANQGSEA. Trimming cost V 7 bases and J 11 bases; bases outside gene matches: 13. V gene TRBV29-1 combines with J gene TRBJ1-5; 11 nucleotides match TRBD1. This receptor was identified in a woman aged 40 to 49 with Graves' hyperthyroidism. Sequencing was carried out using blood. The CDR3 bases are TGCAGCGCTACAACCGGGACAGGGGGGGAGACCCAGCATTTT. It specifies CSATTGTGGETQHF.